The 22 T cell receptor beta chains below all came from one sample that was sequenced in a study of blood T cell repertoires in COVID-19. Here immunoSEQ multiplex PCR was the method, and the copy in TCRdb shows in-frame clones only, minus some. Among about 120,000 clones listed, around nine tenths were seen once. Source material: peripheral blood. These receptors all come from a woman in her forties or fifties with acute or convalescent COVID-19.

This clone was detected a few times. The chain carries TRBV14 and TRBJ1-2, with TRBD1 identical over 8 bases. The germline CDR1 and CDR2 sequences are SGHDN and FVKESK. V lost 1 base, J lost 2 bases, and 3 bases stayed unmatched. The CDR3 sequence is 15 residues long. This CDR3 is CASSQGQGYNYGYTF. For the CDR3, the DNA is TGTGCCAGCAGCCAAGGACAGGGGTACAACTATGGCTACACCTTC.

V gene TRBV11-2 combines with J gene TRBJ2-1; 8 positions agree with TRBD2. The CDR3 runs 18 residues. The V gene's germline CDR1 is SGHAT and CDR2 FQNNGV. V dropped 3 bases and J dropped 1; count of bases not matched to a gene: 11. CDR3 coding DNA: TGTGCCAGCAGCTTCCCGGGCGGGGGGCGAATTTCCTACAATGAGCAGTTCTTC. It yields the protein CASSFPGGGRISYNEQFF.

This clone was seen only a few times. The chain joins TRBV7-9 to TRBJ1-2, with unresolved D. The CDR3 spans 16 residues. With 3 bases removed from V and 6 bases from J, the gap between germline ends came to 20 bases. Germline V lookup: CDR1 SEHNR, CDR2 FQNEAQ (reference sequence). In DNA form, the CDR3 reads TGTGCCAGCAGCTTTGATGCGGGATCACCGAATAATGGCTACACCTTC. It yields the protein CASSFDAGSPNNGYTF.

The rearrangement uses TRBV19 and TRBJ2-1; 7 positions agree with TRBD2. The CDR3 contains 14 residues. The junction had 8 bases not matched to a gene; V was cut back by 4 bases and J by 8 bases. Germline lookup yields CDR1 LNHDA and CDR2 SQIVND (reference sequence). The CDR3 here is CASSNLQREDEQFF. The CDR3 DNA reads as TGTGCCAGTAGTAATCTCCAGCGGGAAGATGAGCAGTTCTTC. Using reference TRBV19 and TRBJ2-1 for the parts outside the CDR3, the full variable domain is DGGITQSPKYLFRKEGQNVTLSCEQNLNHDAMYWYRQDPGQGLRLIYYSQIVNDFQKGDIAEGYSVSREKKESFPLTVTSAQKNPTAFYLCASSNLQREDEQFFGPGTRLTVL.

The chain is built from TRBV5-4 and TRBJ1-2; no reliable D call. In germline, CDR1 is SGHNT, CDR2 YYREEE (reference sequence). Trimming shortened V by 0 bases and J by 5 bases, and 8 bases separated the two germline ends. The CDR3 runs 13 residues. The CDR3, as DNA: TGTGCCAGCAGCTTGGACACCCCTTATGGCTACACCTTC. Its translation: CASSLDTPYGYTF.

The rearrangement uses TRBV14 and TRBJ2-1; D gene uncertain. In germline, CDR1 is SGHDN, CDR2 FVKESK. This CDR3 is built from 15 residues. The ends were cut back, 1 base at V and 5 bases at J, with 12 bases in the middle. The CDR3 DNA sequence: TGTGCCAGCAGCCAAGGACTGACGGAAAACAATGAGCAGTTCTTC. Translating it yields CASSQGLTENNEQFF.

This clone was picked up one time. This chain connects TRBV6-1 to TRBJ2-2, with a weak D call TRBD1 (5 bases). This CDR3 region has 15 residues. Trimming pared 3 bases from V and 6 bases from J, leaving 14 bases between. The germline V gene has CDR1 MNHNS and CDR2 SASEGT. In nucleotides, the CDR3 is TGTGCCAGCAGTGACCAGGGTTTCCGCGCCGGGGAGCTGTTTTTT. The encoded protein is CASSDQGFRAGELFF.

The gene calls are TRBV7-2 and TRBJ1-1; D call uncertain. The germline V and J ends were trimmed by 2 bases and 1 base, with 8 bases remaining between them. Germline lookup yields CDR1 SGHTA and CDR2 FQGNSA. This CDR3 contains 14 residues. The CDR3 protein is CASSLNLGNTEAFF. The CDR3 DNA follows: TGTGCCAGCAGCTTAAATCTAGGGAACACTGAAGCTTTCTTT.

This rearrangement joins TRBV7-6 to TRBJ1-1; D is possibly TRBD1 (5 bases). CDR3 length: 11 residues. The ends were cut back, 4 bases at V and 9 bases at J, with 9 bases in the middle. The V gene's germline CDR1 is SGHVS and CDR2 FNYEAQ. CDR3 sequence (DNA): TGTGCCAGCAGCTCGGACATTAAAGCTTTCTTT. This translates into CASSSDIKAFF.

This clone was detected a few times. This sequence joins TRBV6-5 and TRBJ2-7; D is perhaps TRBD2 (6 bases). In germline, CDR1 is MNHEY, CDR2 SVGAGI. The length of the CDR3 is 13 residues. V lost 6 bases, J lost 3 bases, and 12 bases lay in between. This chain's CDR3 is CASREGNGYEQYF. As DNA, the CDR3 is TGTGCCAGCAGGGAGGGCAACGGCTACGAGCAGTACTTC.

V and J are TRBV2 and TRBJ2-3; no clear D gene. Deletions cut 6 bases from V and 5 bases from J, with 15 bases between. In germline, CDR1 is SNHLY, CDR2 FYNNEI. The CDR3 has 14 residues. The CDR3 loop reads CASRALSAVDTQYF. CDR3 sequence (DNA): TGTGCCAGCAGAGCTCTCAGTGCGGTAGATACGCAGTATTTT.

The chain is built from TRBV6-6 and TRBJ1-1; no definite D call. The CDR3 runs to 13 residues. Trimming stripped 7 bases from V and 6 bases from J, with 15 bases between. Germline CDR1 MNHNY, CDR2 SVGAGI (reference sequence). CDR3 loop: CASIQTPGAEAFF. The CDR3 DNA follows: TGTGCCAGCATTCAAACGCCCGGGGCTGAAGCTTTCTTT.

V gene TRBV5-1 combines with J gene TRBJ2-5; TRBD2 aligns across 9 bases. The CDR3 consists of 16 residues. J lost 4 bases, V lost 2 bases, and 9 bases had no gene match. Germline CDR1 and CDR2: SGHRS and YFSETQ. The CDR3 spells CASSLPQAGGGETQYF. CDR3 nucleotides: TGCGCCAGCAGCTTACCCCAAGCGGGAGGAGGAGAGACCCAGTACTTC.

V is TRBV27 and J is TRBJ1-4; perhaps TRBD1 as D (6 bases). Germline V gene lookup returns CDR1 MNHEY and CDR2 SMNVEV (reference sequence). The V and J ends lost 3 bases and 4 bases respectively, with 15 bases between them. This CDR3 is built from 16 residues. The CDR3 DNA follows: TGTGCCAGCAGTTTTTTAAGGGGGAGCCATAATGAAAAACTGTTTTTT. Translated, it gives CASSFLRGSHNEKLFF.

In regard to this clone: The junction shows a germline mismatch at one end, possibly a read error. In nucleotides, the CDR3 is TGTGCCACCAGTGGGGGGATTGAAGCTTTCTTT. Translated, it gives CATSGGIEAFF. V is TRBV12-3 or TRBV12-4 and J is TRBJ1-1; maybe TRBD1 (5 bases). This CDR3 comprises 11 residues.

The rearrangement links TRBV18 to TRBJ1-4, with TRBD1 matching 7 bases. J lost 6 bases, V lost 3 bases, and 7 bases had no gene match. The CDR3 loop spans 15 amino acids. The germline CDR1 and CDR2 sequences are KGHSH and LQKENI. DNA of the CDR3: TGTGCCAGCTCACCTTTTAGGGGGCAGGATGAAAAACTGTTTTTT. The encoded protein is CASSPFRGQDEKLFF.

The CDR3: CASTQRRGAPSYEQYF. The CDR3 coding sequence is TGTGCCAGCACCCAACGGAGGGGAGCCCCCTCCTACGAGCAGTACTTC. The chain uses TRBV9 and TRBJ2-7; D might be TRBD2 (6 bases). CDR3 length: 16 residues. Germline CDR1 SGDLS, CDR2 YYNGEE. The V gene lost 6 bases and the J gene lost 0 bases, with 19 bases spanning the gap.

The chain links TRBV20-1 to TRBJ1-1; the D is unclear. The CDR3 is made up of 11 amino acids. Germline assignment: CDR1 DFQATT and CDR2 SNEGSKA (reference sequence). V was clipped by 4 bases and J by 5 bases, with 8 bases between them. The CDR3 bases are TGCAGTGCTACGAGGTTGACTGAAGCTTTCTTT. Amino acids: CSATRLTEAFF.

A few counts support this clone. The V and J genes are TRBV4-3 and TRBJ1-2; 7 bases are shared with TRBD1. This CDR3 is built from 15 residues. Germline V gives CDR1 LGHNA, CDR2 YSLEER. V shed 3 bases, J shed 3 bases, and the junction held 7 bases outside the gene matches. The CDR3 nucleotides are TGCGCCAGCAGCCAGGAAAACAGGGGTGACTATGGCTACACCTTC. Protein sequence: CASSQENRGDYGYTF.

The chain employs TRBV12-3 or TRBV12-4 and TRBJ1-2; D is uncertain. The CDR3 is made up of 13 amino acids. V shed 7 bases and J shed 0 bases, with 9 bases lying between them. The CDR3 sequence is CASTYGPNYGYTF. CDR3 nucleotides: TGTGCCAGCACCTACGGTCCTAACTATGGCTACACCTTC.

This chain links TRBV5-4 with TRBJ2-5, with 9 bases identical to TRBD2. This CDR3 contains 17 residues. Germline V gene data show CDR1 as SGHNT and CDR2 as YYREEE (reference sequence). V shed 0 bases, J shed 5 bases, and the junction held 11 bases outside the gene matches. The CDR3 DNA reads as TGTGCCAGCAGCTTGGCCAAGGGCGGGGGGGCGACGGAGACCCAGTACTTC. It encodes CASSLAKGGGATETQYF.

V is TRBV27 and J is TRBJ1-4; maybe TRBD1 (6 bases). Per germline, CDR1 MNHEY and CDR2 SMNVEV (reference sequence). CDR3 length: 16 amino acids. The V gene lost 8 bases and the J gene lost 0 bases, with 16 bases spanning the gap. The CDR3 here is CASSIRGASTNEKLFF. DNA for the CDR3: TGTGCCAGCTCCATACGGGGGGCTTCAACTAATGAAAAACTGTTTTTT.